Given below is one TCR beta chain in context. J gave up 5 bases and V 4 bases, and 13 bases lay outside the gene matches. Germline lookup yields CDR1 SGHDT and CDR2 YYEEEE. CDR3 length equals 16 residues. These data belong to a study of shared clonotypes between healthy human individuals. Profiling relied on immunoSEQ multiplex PCR, and the TCRdb table lists in-frame clones only, not all of them. Here the sample spans millions of clones, around nine tenths being singletons. The rearrangement uses TRBV5-6 and TRBJ2-5; TRBD2 matches at 8 bases. The TCR comes from a man aged 18-30 years in good health. Sequencing was done on a sample of naive CD4+ T cells sorted from blood. Subset denoted: CD45RA+ positively selected. The CDR3 sequence: CASSELTPGLGETQYF. In DNA form, the CDR3 reads TGTGCCAGCAGCGAACTCACTCCGGGACTAGGGGAGACCCAGTACTTC.